The sequence of this TCR beta chain was determined in a study of PD-1 blockade in mismatch repair-deficient tumors. Background on the study: All were previously treated, progressing patients with some twelve mismatch repair-deficient cancer types.

As concerns this clone: Its antigen remains unknown.

V shed 3 bases and J 5 bases; nucleotides not matched to a gene: 7. This CDR3 has 15 residues. Germline V lookup: CDR1 MNHNS, CDR2 SASEGT. PCR or immunohistochemistry showed mismatch repair deficiency in every enrolled patient. Three pembrolizumab responders had their TCRs sequenced. The assay was immunoSEQ multiplex PCR, and TCRdb's table has in-frame clones only and misses some. This table has about 14,000 clones, around 83% appearing once. Overall study findings and caveats: Rapid post-treatment expansion, then contraction, generally preceding radiologic response, marked tumor-resident clones.

The specimen was PBMCs, collected about 15 weeks after starting pembrolizumab. The receptor's source is an adult with mismatch repair-deficient cancer. The V and J genes are TRBV6-1 and TRBJ2-7, with 10 bases identical to TRBD2. This CDR3 is CASSERPAGGHEQYF. The CDR3 DNA reads as TGTGCCAGCAGTGAGAGGCCAGCGGGAGGGCACGAGCAGTACTTC.